This entry features one T cell receptor (beta chain) sequence. Its cognate antigen is unknown. The sample belongs to a study of CD8 T cells in Susac syndrome. Across the whole study: Susac syndrome patients were untreated, on corticosteroids with some adding intravenous immunoglobulin, or on intravenous immunoglobulin only. Study-level points and caveats: Total CD8+ and CD8+ TEMRA repertoires contained over 15 and five Susac-specific public clones, respectively. Clonal expansion involving Susac CD8+ cells peaked in TEMRA cells and active patients.

Random-hexamer reverse transcription was applied to roughly 0.5 to 1 ug RNA. Each CDR3 protein gets one entry after TCRdb re-called the immunoSEQ multiplex PCR reads with MiXCR. The sample contains 95,000 to 150,000 distinct CDR3 sequences, just under 95% of which appear only once. There are 11 residues in the CDR3. Trimming left V 6 bases short and J 6 bases short, with 11 bases between. CDR1 is DFQATT and CDR2 is SNEGSKA in the germline V gene (reference sequence). Sequencing of TCR beta was performed on blood CD8+ and CD4+ T cells. Sequencing was done on a sample of CD8+ T cells from PBMCs. This TCR was sampled from a human donor with Susac syndrome. The rearrangement uses TRBV20-1 and TRBJ1-2; D uncertain. For the CDR3, the DNA is TGCAGTGCCCGTATTACTGATGGCTACACCTTC. It translates to CSARITDGYTF.